This entry lists 22 T cell receptor beta chains sequenced from one sample in a study of blood T cell repertoires in COVID-19. Data came from immunoSEQ multiplex PCR; TCRdb stores just in-frame clones and leaves some out. The sample yields around 130,000 clones, approximately 83% seen once. Material: peripheral blood. All receptors come from a man aged 35 to 55 with active or convalescent COVID-19.

This chain connects TRBV10-1 to TRBJ2-3; 7 nucleotides line up with TRBD2. Looked up from germline, CDR1 is WNHNN and CDR2 is SYGVQD (reference sequence). V lost 0 bases to trimming and J lost 5 bases; unmatched junction nucleotides: 2. The CDR3 is 14 amino acids. Written as DNA, the CDR3 is TGCGCCAGCAGTGAGTCAGGGAGGGTAGATACGCAGTATTTT. This codes for CASSESGRVDTQYF.

The chain uses TRBV7-2 and TRBJ2-3, with D possibly TRBD2 on 7 matching bases. V lost 5 bases and J lost 5, with 20 bases in between. Germline V gene sequence: CDR1 SGHTA, CDR2 FQGNSA. The CDR3 consists of 16 residues. CDR3 loop: CASSLRGERGKDTQYF. Written as DNA, the CDR3 is TGTGCCAGCAGCCTAAGGGGGGAGCGGGGAAAAGATACGCAGTATTTT.

The chain carries TRBV19 and TRBJ1-3; D uncertain. CDR3 length: 15 residues. Per germline, CDR1 LNHDA and CDR2 SQIVND (reference sequence). V shed 4 bases and J shed 3 bases, with 13 bases lying between them. The CDR3 DNA follows: TGTGCCAGTAGTAAAAGCGGGGTAATTGGAAACACCATATATTTT. Protein product: CASSKSGVIGNTIYF. Full variable domain (remainder filled in from reference TRBV19 and TRBJ1-3): DGGITQSPKYLFRKEGQNVTLSCEQNLNHDAMYWYRQDPGQGLRLIYYSQIVNDFQKGDIAEGYSVSREKKESFPLTVTSAQKNPTAFYLCASSKSGVIGNTIYFGEGSWLTVV.

The chain combines TRBV27 with TRBJ2-5; 7 positions match TRBD1. V lost 3 bases, J lost 7 bases, and 5 bases stayed unmatched. Germline V CDR1 and CDR2: MNHEY, SMNVEV (reference sequence). There are 13 residues in the CDR3. CDR3 sequence reads: CASSFDRAGTQYF. The CDR3, as DNA: TGTGCCAGCAGTTTCGACAGGGCAGGGACCCAGTACTTC.

The rearrangement links TRBV19 to TRBJ1-3; TRBD1 matches at 8 bases. The CDR3 totals 14 residues. Trimming at V came to 5 bases and at J to 4 bases, leaving 4 bases not matched to a gene. Germline V gene lookup returns CDR1 LNHDA and CDR2 SQIVND (reference sequence). In DNA, the CDR3 is TGTGCCAGTAGTTCAGGGGGCTCCGGAAACACCATATATTTT. It codes for CASSSGGSGNTIYF.

The sample holds one count of this clone. The rearrangement links TRBV6-4 to TRBJ1-2, with 10 bases that match TRBD1. This CDR3 spans 14 amino acids. Losses at the gene ends were 5 bases for V and 2 bases for J; bases not matched to a gene: 2. The V gene's germline CDR1 is MRHNA and CDR2 SNTAGT. CDR3: CASSPGQGNYGYTF. CDR3 sequence (DNA): TGTGCCAGCAGTCCGGGACAGGGGAACTATGGCTACACCTTC.

The chain uses TRBV7-2 and TRBJ2-7, with TRBD2 matching 9 bases. Germline CDR1 and CDR2: SGHTA and FQGNSA. The CDR3 is 15 amino acids. Trimming removed 5 bases from V and 2 bases from J; junction bases left unmatched: 7. Here the CDR3 reads CASSLKSGGTYEQYF. The CDR3 DNA follows: TGTGCCAGCAGCCTTAAGAGCGGGGGGACCTACGAGCAGTACTTC.

This CDR3 is CASSIKGVSYNSPLHF. The CDR3 region has the DNA TGTGCCAGCAGTATAAAGGGGGTGTCCTATAATTCACCCCTCCACTTT. V usage is TRBV2 and J usage is TRBJ1-6; possibly TRBD1 for D (6 bases). There are 16 residues in the CDR3. In germline, CDR1 is SNHLY, CDR2 FYNNEI. V was pared by 5 bases and J by 1 base, with 12 bases between. Full variable domain (missing parts from reference TRBV2 and TRBJ1-6): EPEVTQTPSHQVTQMGQEVILRCVPISNHLYFYWYRQILGQKVEFLVSFYNNEISEKSEIFDDQFSVERPDGSNFTLKIRSTKLEDSAMYFCASSIKGVSYNSPLHFGNGTRLTVT.

This clone showed up just once. The V call is TRBV25-1, the J call TRBJ2-7; D ambiguous. The CDR3 consists of 14 residues. CDR1 MGHDK and CDR2 SYGVNS come from the germline V gene. V lost 1 base, J lost 0 bases, and 7 bases lay in between. The CDR3 DNA follows: TGTGCCAGCAGTGAATCAACGGTCTCCTACGAGCAGTACTTC. It is translated as CASSESTVSYEQYF.

This chain uses TRBV6-5 with TRBJ2-7; maybe TRBD2 (5 bases). The V end was cut by 6 bases, the J end by 3 bases, with 15 bases between. CDR1 and CDR2 from the germline V gene are MNHEY and SVGAGI. This CDR3 has 14 amino acids. DNA for the CDR3: TGTGCCAGCAGCCCCGCGGGTCAAAACTACGAGCAGTACTTC. Protein: CASSPAGQNYEQYF.

V gene TRBV12-5 combines with J gene TRBJ1-5; D not certain. The CDR3 spans 15 residues. In germline, CDR1 is LGHNT, CDR2 FRNRAP. With 2 bases removed from V and 4 bases from J, the gap between germline ends came to 12 bases. CDR3 coding DNA: TGTGCTAGTGGTTTGTCCCTGACGGGGAATCAGCCCCAGCATTTT. Protein product: CASGLSLTGNQPQHF. Drawing the rest from reference TRBV12-5 and TRBJ1-5, the complete variable domain is DARVTQTPRHKVTEMGQEVTMRCQPILGHNTVFWYRQTMMQGLELLAYFRNRAPLDDSGMPKDRFSAEMPDATLATLKIQPSEPRDSAVYFCASGLSLTGNQPQHFGDGTRLSIL.

This sequence joins TRBV10-3 and TRBJ1-1; possibly TRBD1 for D (6 bases). The CDR3 is 13 amino acids. V was clipped by 7 bases and J by 8 bases, with 17 bases between them. Germline CDR1 ENHRY, CDR2 SYGVKD. CDR3: CAITQEPQGEAFF. Here the CDR3 DNA reads TGTGCCATCACCCAAGAACCTCAGGGGGAAGCTTTCTTT.

This rearrangement joins TRBV3-1 (or the pseudogene TRBV3-2) to TRBJ2-7, with 7 bases that match TRBD2. With 2 bases clipped from V and 6 bases from J, the junction kept 4 bases outside the gene matches. CDR3 length equals 13 residues. CDR1 LGHDT and CDR2 YNNKEL come from the germline V gene (reference sequence). The CDR3, as DNA: TGTGCCAGCAGCCAAACCAGGGAGGGCGAGCAGTACTTC. It translates to CASSQTREGEQYF.

This chain uses TRBV6-2 or TRBV6-3 with TRBJ1-2; D is unclear. V lost 4 bases and J lost 3, with 15 bases in between. Germline CDR1 and CDR2: MNHEY and SVGEGT. The CDR3 has 15 residues. In nucleotides, the CDR3 is TGTGCCAGCAGTTCACGATCCGGGATGTACTATGGCTACACCTTC. This codes for CASSSRSGMYYGYTF.

This clone came up once. A read error may produce the germline difference seen at one junction end. V gene TRBV7-7 combines with J gene TRBJ2-3; TRBD1 matches 12 bases. This CDR3 spans 16 amino acids. Germline CDR1 SSHAT, CDR2 FNYEAQ (reference sequence). The CDR3, as DNA: TGTGCTAGCAGCTTAGGAGGGACAGGGGGCGCAGATACGCAGTATTTT. This gives the protein CASSLGGTGGADTQYF.

The chain links TRBV5-1 to TRBJ2-5, with 9 nucleotides matching TRBD1. The CDR3 is 15 residues long. With V trimmed by 3 bases and J by 3 bases, 6 bases remained unmatched. The germline CDR1 and CDR2 sequences are SGHRS and YFSETQ. CDR3 residues: CASSSGTGRKETQYF. CDR3 DNA sequence: TGCGCCAGCAGCTCCGGGACAGGGCGAAAAGAGACCCAGTACTTC.

The rearrangement joins TRBV9 to TRBJ2-2; TRBD2 agrees at 11 bases. Trimming removed 0 bases from V and 4 bases from J; junction bases left unmatched: 5. This CDR3 has 17 amino acids. Germline assignment: CDR1 SGDLS and CDR2 YYNGEE. The CDR3 region has the DNA TGTGCCAGCAGCGTAGCTCTAGCGGGGGGCAGCACCGGGGAGCTGTTTTTT. This encodes CASSVALAGGSTGELFF.

The chain recombines TRBV12-3 or TRBV12-4 with TRBJ1-6, with D uncertain. V was trimmed by 4 bases and J by 7 bases, leaving 8 bases between them. This CDR3 comprises 13 residues. As DNA, the CDR3 is TGTGCCAGCAGTTCCGCTATGAATTCACCCCTCCACTTT. Encoded protein: CASSSAMNSPLHF.

The chain couples TRBV30 to TRBJ1-1, with a possible D match to TRBD1 (6 bases). V was shortened by 4 bases and J by 2 bases, with 11 bases between the two germline ends. The germline gives CDR1 GTSNPN, CDR2 SVGIG (reference sequence). This CDR3 has 13 amino acids. The CDR3 nucleotides read TGTGCCTGGATGAGGGGGTCCAACACTGAAGCTTTCTTT. Encoded protein: CAWMRGSNTEAFF. Using reference TRBV30 and TRBJ1-1 for the parts outside the CDR3, the full variable domain is SQTIHQWPATLVQPVGSPLSLECTVEGTSNPNLYWYRQAAGRGLQLLFYSVGIGQISSEVPQNLSASRPQDRQFILSSKKLLLSDSGFYLCAWMRGSNTEAFFGQGTRLTVV.

The chain has TRBV18 and TRBJ2-7; TRBD2 might be the D (6 bases). The CDR3 spans 15 residues. Germline V gene sequence: CDR1 KGHSH, CDR2 LQKENI. Trimming pared 2 bases from V and 8 bases from J, leaving 19 bases between. CDR3 DNA: TGTGCCAGCTCACCAACCGGGACTGACCCTACGCAGCAGTACTTC. The encoded protein is CASSPTGTDPTQQYF.

The chain combines TRBV5-1 with TRBJ1-3; TRBD1 aligns across 9 bases. Germline CDR1 SGHRS, CDR2 YFSETQ. The length of the CDR3 is 14 residues. The V segment lost 4 bases and the J segment 4 bases; nucleotides outside the gene matches: 3. CDR3: CASSDGTGGNTIYF. The CDR3 DNA reads TGCGCCAGCAGCGACGGGACAGGGGGAAACACCATATATTTT.

V and J are TRBV10-2 and TRBJ1-1; D might be TRBD1 (5 bases). The CDR3 is 16 amino acids. Deletions cut 0 bases from V and 7 bases from J, with 18 bases between. The germline CDR1 and CDR2 sequences are WSHSY and SAAADI. The CDR3 sequence is CASSESRRGRGHEAFF. The CDR3 DNA is TGCGCCAGCAGTGAGTCGAGAAGGGGTAGGGGCCATGAAGCTTTCTTT.